This is a list of T cell receptor beta chains from one sample in a study of shared clonotypes between healthy human individuals. Using immunoSEQ multiplex PCR, the repertoire was profiled, and TCRdb retains in-frame clones only, with some absent. Of over 2 million clones listed, roughly 96% are singletons. Sequenced sample: naive CD4+ T cells sorted from blood. These receptors came from a man younger than 35 in good health. The CDR3 runs from the conserved cysteine through the conserved F or W. D genes are given only for firm matches. Clone size is stated in some rows and not others, as once, few, many or a class when expanded.

>TRBV7-9|TRBJ2-7|-|TRBD1
CASSHPGQTYEQYF
TGTGCCAGCAGCCACCCGGGACAGACCTACGAGCAGTACTTC
>TRBV7-2|TRBJ2-2|-|TRBD1
CASKTGGKDAGELFF
TGTGCCAGCAAGACAGGGGGCAAGGACGCCGGGGAGCTGTTTTTT
>TRBV19|TRBJ1-4|-|-
CASSIFTGEEKLFF
TGTGCCAGTAGTATTTTTACAGGAGAAGAAAAACTGTTTTTT
>TRBV2|TRBJ1-6|once|-
CATRAANNSPLHF
TGTGCCACCAGGGCAGCTAATAATTCACCCCTCCACTTT
>TRBV7-2|TRBJ2-5|-|TRBD2
CASSLEAGGQGETQYF
TGTGCCAGCAGCTTAGAGGCGGGAGGGCAAGGAGAGACCCAGTACTTC
>TRBV4-1|TRBJ2-7|few|-
CASSQDAQSYEQYF
TGCGCCAGCAGCCAAGATGCCCAGTCCTACGAGCAGTACTTC
>TRBV7-6|TRBJ2-3|-|-
CASSSTPSRADTQYF
TGTGCCAGCAGCTCAACCCCCAGTAGGGCAGATACGCAGTATTTT
>TRBV6-5|TRBJ2-6|-|-
CASSHPSTGANVLTF
TGTGCCAGCAGCCACCCCAGTACCGGGGCCAACGTCCTGACTTTC
>TRBV7-8|TRBJ2-1|-|TRBD2
CASRRGGLEYNEQFF
TGTGCCAGCCGAAGAGGTGGACTAGAGTACAATGAGCAGTTCTTC
>TRBV7-9|TRBJ2-7|-|-
CASSLRHEQYF
TGTGCCAGCAGCTTACGCCACGAGCAGTACTTC
>TRBV30|TRBJ2-1|-|-
CAWSVLSTSPSSYNEQFF
TGTGCCTGGAGTGTTCTGTCAACTAGCCCCTCTTCCTACAATGAGCAGTTCTTC
>TRBV19|TRBJ2-2|-|-
CASSIIGSFYTGELFF
TGTGCCAGTAGTATAATCGGCTCTTTTTACACCGGGGAGCTGTTTTTT
>TRBV6-1|TRBJ1-2|-|-
CASSDMPGVNYGYTF
TGTGCCAGCAGTGATATGCCAGGGGTTAACTATGGCTACACCTTC
>TRBV7-2|TRBJ1-1|-|-
CASSPKAMNTEAFF
TGTGCCAGCAGCCCCAAGGCTATGAACACTGAAGCTTTCTTT
>TRBV30|TRBJ2-2|once|-
CAWHGVGELFF
TGTGCCTGGCATGGGGTCGGGGAGCTGTTTTTT
>TRBV9|TRBJ1-3|-|-
CASSGDSPGSGNTIYF
TGTGCCAGCAGCGGGGACTCTCCGGGCTCTGGAAACACCATATATTTT
>TRBV10-3|TRBJ1-3|-|-
CAISESSTALGNTIYF
TGTGCCATCAGTGAGTCGTCCACAGCCCTGGGAAACACCATATATTTT
>TRBV6-6|TRBJ2-3|-|-
CASKTESTDTQYF
TGTGCCAGCAAAACGGAAAGCACAGATACGCAGTATTTT
>TRBV18|TRBJ2-1|-|TRBD2
CASSPGSGSHNEQFF
TGTGCCAGCTCACCTGGTAGCGGGAGCCACAATGAGCAGTTCTTC
>TRBV11-2|TRBJ2-2|-|TRBD2
CASRPSGENTGELFF
TGTGCCAGCAGACCAAGCGGGGAGAACACCGGGGAGCTGTTTTTT
>TRBV4-1|TRBJ1-6|-|-
CASSFQVMGVNSPLHF
TGCGCCAGCAGCTTCCAAGTTATGGGTGTTAATTCACCCCTCCACTTT
>TRBV7-9|TRBJ2-1|-|TRBD1
CASSPQGQNYNEQFF
TGTGCCAGCAGCCCGCAGGGACAGAACTACAATGAGCAGTTCTTC
>TRBV10-3|TRBJ2-1|-|TRBD2
CAISEPSGSLNEQFF
TGTGCCATCAGTGAACCTAGCGGGAGTTTAAATGAGCAGTTCTTC
>TRBV25-1|TRBJ2-3|-|-
CASSEVRYSGDF
TGTGCCAGCAGTGAGGTCCGCTATAGCGGCGATTTT
>TRBV28|TRBJ1-2|once|TRBD1
CASSFLQGAEGYTF
TGTGCCAGCAGTTTCTTACAGGGGGCAGAAGGCTACACCTTC
>TRBV19|TRBJ1-2|-|-
CASLPREDRNGYTF
TGTGCCAGCCTGCCCAGAGAGGACAGAAATGGCTACACCTTC
>TRBV5-1|TRBJ2-7|-|TRBD1
CASSQGNRGFYEQYF
TGCGCCAGCAGCCAGGGGAACAGGGGCTTTTACGAGCAGTACTTC
>TRBV6-1|TRBJ2-7|-|TRBD2
CASSVASGGPYEQYF
TGTGCCAGCAGTGTCGCTAGCGGGGGGCCCTACGAGCAGTACTTC
>TRBV29-1|TRBJ2-1|-|-
CSVVRDGRDNEQFF
TGCAGCGTTGTACGGGACGGGCGAGACAATGAGCAGTTCTTC
>TRBV5-1|TRBJ2-7|-|-
CASSLDFTAQGQYF
TGCGCCAGCAGCTTGGACTTCACGGCCCAAGGGCAGTACTTC
>TRBV6-5|TRBJ2-5|-|-
CASSYSEGRKETQYF
TGTGCCAGCAGTTACTCGGAGGGGAGGAAAGAGACCCAGTACTTC
>TRBV15|TRBJ1-4|-|-
CATSRRNEKLFF
TGTGCCACCAGCCGTCGAAATGAAAAACTGTTTTTT